The clone carrying this TCR beta chain came up once. The time point is: newly diagnosed, previously untreated cHL patient sample. The sample originates from a study of PD-1 blockade in classical Hodgkin lymphoma. Libraries were prepared by immunoSEQ multiplex PCR; TCRdb keeps only in-frame clonotypes and omits some of them. In the table there are 20,000 to 25,000 clones, less than 95% of which are singletons. From germline, CDR1 is LNHDA and CDR2 SQIVND (reference sequence). The CDR3 has 18 residues. V shed 5 bases and J 1 base; nucleotides not matched to a gene: 14. The sequenced material came from peripheral blood mononuclear cells (PBMCs). The TCR comes from a human donor with classical Hodgkin lymphoma. The rearrangement uses TRBV19 and TRBJ1-1; TRBD1 aligns across 9 bases. The CDR3 sequence is CASSLRATGTGPNTEAFF. CDR3 DNA sequence: TGTGCCAGTAGTCTACGCGCAACCGGGACAGGGCCGAACACTGAAGCTTTCTTT.